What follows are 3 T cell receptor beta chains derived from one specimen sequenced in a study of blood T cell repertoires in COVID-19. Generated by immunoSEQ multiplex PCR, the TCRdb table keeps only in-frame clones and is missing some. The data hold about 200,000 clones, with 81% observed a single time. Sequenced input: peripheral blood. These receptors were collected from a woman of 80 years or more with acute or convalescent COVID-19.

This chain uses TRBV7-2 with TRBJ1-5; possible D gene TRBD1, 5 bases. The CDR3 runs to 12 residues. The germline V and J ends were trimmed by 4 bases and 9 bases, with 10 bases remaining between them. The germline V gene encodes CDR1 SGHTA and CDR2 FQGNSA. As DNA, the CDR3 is TGTGCCAGCAGCTCCAGGGTGGGGCCCCAGCATTTT. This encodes CASSSRVGPQHF.

CDR3 sequence reads: CAWSAPRQFSNQPQHF. Written as DNA, the CDR3 is TGTGCCTGGAGCGCACCGAGACAGTTTAGCAATCAGCCCCAGCATTTT. J is TRBJ1-5 and V is TRBV30; a possible D gene is TRBD1 (5 bases). V shed 3 bases and J shed 0 bases, with 15 bases lying between them. This CDR3 is built from 16 residues. The germline gives CDR1 GTSNPN, CDR2 SVGIG (reference sequence). The whole variable domain, filled in from reference TRBV30 and TRBJ1-5, reads SQTIHQWPATLVQPVGSPLSLECTVEGTSNPNLYWYRQAAGRGLQLLFYSVGIGQISSEVPQNLSASRPQDRQFILSSKKLLLSDSGFYLCAWSAPRQFSNQPQHFGDGTRLSIL.

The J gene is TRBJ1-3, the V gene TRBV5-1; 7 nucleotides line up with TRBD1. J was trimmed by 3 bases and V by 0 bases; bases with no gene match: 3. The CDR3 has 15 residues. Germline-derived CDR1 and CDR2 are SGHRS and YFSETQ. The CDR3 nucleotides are TGCGCCAGCAGCTTGGAGACAGGGTTTGGAAACACCATATATTTT. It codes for CASSLETGFGNTIYF.